This T cell receptor (beta chain) was found in a study of PD-1 blockade in classical Hodgkin lymphoma. General study points: Before treatment, complete responders showed about the same diversity as newly diagnosed patients.

Indicated time point: cycle 4 day 1 (C4D1), after 6 weeks of nivolumab. Patients all relapsed after autologous stem cell transplantation, and there was variation in brentuximab vedotin exposure. Complete response, partial response or progressive disease was recorded as best response. For this clone: Its antigen is unknown.

CDR1 and CDR2 from the germline V gene are LNHNV and YYDKDF (reference sequence). The CDR3 is made up of 18 amino acids. The ends lost 5 bases at V and 1 base at J; junction bases unmatched: 14. Repertoires were generated with immunoSEQ multiplex PCR, while TCRdb's copy carries only in-frame clones and drops some. The top ten hold roughly 27% of the sample, which has over 20,000 clones, roughly 76% seen once. The J gene is TRBJ2-3, the V gene TRBV15, with 8 bases aligning to TRBD2. The TCR originated in a human donor with classical Hodgkin lymphoma. The sequencing here drew on peripheral blood mononuclear cells (PBMCs), taken before the fourth cycle of nivolumab. The CDR3 nucleotides are TGTGCCACCAGCGCTAGTCGGCCTAGCGGGTATGGCACAGATACGCAGTATTTT. Translating it yields CATSASRPSGYGTDTQYF.